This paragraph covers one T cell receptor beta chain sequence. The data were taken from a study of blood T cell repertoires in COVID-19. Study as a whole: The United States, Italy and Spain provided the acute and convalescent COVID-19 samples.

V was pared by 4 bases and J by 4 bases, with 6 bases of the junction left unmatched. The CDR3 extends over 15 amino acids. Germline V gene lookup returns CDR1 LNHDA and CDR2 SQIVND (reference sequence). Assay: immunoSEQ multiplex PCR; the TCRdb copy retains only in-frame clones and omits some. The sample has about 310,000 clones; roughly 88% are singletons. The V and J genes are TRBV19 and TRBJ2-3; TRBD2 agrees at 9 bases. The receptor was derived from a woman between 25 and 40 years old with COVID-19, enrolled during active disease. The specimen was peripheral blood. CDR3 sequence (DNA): TGTGCCAGTAGTACTCTAGCGGGAACCCCAGATACGCAGTATTTT. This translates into CASSTLAGTPDTQYF.